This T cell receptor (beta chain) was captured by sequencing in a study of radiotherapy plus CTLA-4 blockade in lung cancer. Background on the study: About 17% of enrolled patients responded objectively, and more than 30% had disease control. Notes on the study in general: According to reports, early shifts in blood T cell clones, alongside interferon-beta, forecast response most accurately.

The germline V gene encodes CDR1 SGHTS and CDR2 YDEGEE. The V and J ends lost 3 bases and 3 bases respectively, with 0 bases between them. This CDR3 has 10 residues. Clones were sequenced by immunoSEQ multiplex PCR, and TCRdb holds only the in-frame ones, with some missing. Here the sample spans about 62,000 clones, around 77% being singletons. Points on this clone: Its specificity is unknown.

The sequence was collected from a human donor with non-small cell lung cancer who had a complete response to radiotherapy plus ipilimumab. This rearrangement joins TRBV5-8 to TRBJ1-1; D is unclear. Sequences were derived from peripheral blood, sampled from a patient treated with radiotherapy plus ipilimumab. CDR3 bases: TGTGCCAGCAGCTACACTGAAGCTTTCTTT. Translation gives CASSYTEAFF.